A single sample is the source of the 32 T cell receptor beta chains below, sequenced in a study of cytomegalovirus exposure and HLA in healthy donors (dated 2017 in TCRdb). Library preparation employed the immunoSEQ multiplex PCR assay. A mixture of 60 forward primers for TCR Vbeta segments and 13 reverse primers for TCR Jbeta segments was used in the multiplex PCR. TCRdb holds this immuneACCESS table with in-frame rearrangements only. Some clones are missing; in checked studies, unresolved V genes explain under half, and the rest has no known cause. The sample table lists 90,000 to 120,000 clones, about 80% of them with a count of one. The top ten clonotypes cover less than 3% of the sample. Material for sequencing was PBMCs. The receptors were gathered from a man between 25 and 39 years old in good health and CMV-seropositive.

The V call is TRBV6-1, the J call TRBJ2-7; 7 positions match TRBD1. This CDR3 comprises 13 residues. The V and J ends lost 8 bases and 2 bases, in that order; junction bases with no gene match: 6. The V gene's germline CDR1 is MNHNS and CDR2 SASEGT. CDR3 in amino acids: CASGGQAPYEQYF. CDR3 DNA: TGTGCCAGCGGTGGACAGGCCCCCTACGAGCAGTACTTC.

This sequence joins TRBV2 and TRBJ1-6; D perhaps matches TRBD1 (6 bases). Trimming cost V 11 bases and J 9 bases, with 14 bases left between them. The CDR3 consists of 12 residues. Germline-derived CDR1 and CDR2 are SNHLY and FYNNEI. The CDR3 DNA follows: TGTGCCGGTAAGACAGGTCGTTCACCCCTCCACTTT. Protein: CAGKTGRSPLHF.

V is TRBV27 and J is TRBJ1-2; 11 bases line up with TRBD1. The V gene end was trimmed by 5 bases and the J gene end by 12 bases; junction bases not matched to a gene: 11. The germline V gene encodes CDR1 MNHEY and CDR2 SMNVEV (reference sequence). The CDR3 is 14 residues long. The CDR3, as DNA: TGTGCCAGCAGTACTTCTCGGACAGGGGGCGGGCACACCTTC. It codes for CASSTSRTGGGHTF.

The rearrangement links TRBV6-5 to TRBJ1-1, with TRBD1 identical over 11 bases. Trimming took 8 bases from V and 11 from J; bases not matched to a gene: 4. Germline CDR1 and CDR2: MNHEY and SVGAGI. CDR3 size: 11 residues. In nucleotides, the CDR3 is TGTGCCAGCGGACAGGGGGCGCGGGCTTTCTTT. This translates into CASGQGARAFF.

The CDR3 reads CASERNYQETQYF. The CDR3 nucleotides are TGTGCCAGCGAGAGGAACTACCAAGAGACCCAGTACTTC. The chain joins TRBV2 to TRBJ2-5; D remains unclear. The CDR3 has 13 amino acids. Between the trimmed V and J ends, which lost 8 bases and 0 bases, there was a span of 10 bases. Germline V lookup: CDR1 SNHLY, CDR2 FYNNEI.

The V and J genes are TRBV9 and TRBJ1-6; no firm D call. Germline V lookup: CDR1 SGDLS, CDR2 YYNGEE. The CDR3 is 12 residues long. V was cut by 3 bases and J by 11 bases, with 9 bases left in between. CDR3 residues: CASSGSGTPLHF. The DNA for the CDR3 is TGTGCCAGCAGCGGCTCCGGGACACCCCTCCACTTT.

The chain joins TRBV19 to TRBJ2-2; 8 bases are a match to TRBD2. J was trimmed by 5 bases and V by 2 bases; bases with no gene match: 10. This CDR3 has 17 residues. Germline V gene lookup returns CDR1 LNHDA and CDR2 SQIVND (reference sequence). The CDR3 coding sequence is TGTGCCAGTAGTATATCCTCGCGGGGGGTTCCGACCGGGGAGCTGTTTTTT. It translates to CASSISSRGVPTGELFF.

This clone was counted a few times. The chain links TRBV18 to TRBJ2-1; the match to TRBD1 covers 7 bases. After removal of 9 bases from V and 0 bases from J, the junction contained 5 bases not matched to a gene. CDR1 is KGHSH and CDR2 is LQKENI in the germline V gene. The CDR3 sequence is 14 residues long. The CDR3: CASQQGSSYNEQFF. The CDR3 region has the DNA TGTGCCAGTCAACAGGGGAGCTCCTACAATGAGCAGTTCTTC.

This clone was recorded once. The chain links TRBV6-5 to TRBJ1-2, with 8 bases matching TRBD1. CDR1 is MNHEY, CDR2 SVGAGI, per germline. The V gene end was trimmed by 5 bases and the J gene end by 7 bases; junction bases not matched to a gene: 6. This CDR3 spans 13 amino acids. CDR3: CASSLRQGPGYTF. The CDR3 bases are TGTGCCAGCAGTCTACGACAGGGGCCTGGCTACACCTTC.

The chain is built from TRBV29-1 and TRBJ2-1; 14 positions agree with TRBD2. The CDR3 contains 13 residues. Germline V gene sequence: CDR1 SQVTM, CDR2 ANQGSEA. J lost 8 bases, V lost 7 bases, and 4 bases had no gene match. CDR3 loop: CSARTSGGYEQFF. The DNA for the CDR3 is TGCAGCGCCCGGACTAGCGGGGGGTATGAGCAGTTCTTC.

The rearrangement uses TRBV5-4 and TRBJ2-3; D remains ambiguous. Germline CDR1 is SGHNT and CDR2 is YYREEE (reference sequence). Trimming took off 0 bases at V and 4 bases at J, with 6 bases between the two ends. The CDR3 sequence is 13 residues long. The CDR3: CASSLDRPDTQYF. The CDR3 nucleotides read TGTGCCAGCAGCTTGGACAGACCAGATACGCAGTATTTT.

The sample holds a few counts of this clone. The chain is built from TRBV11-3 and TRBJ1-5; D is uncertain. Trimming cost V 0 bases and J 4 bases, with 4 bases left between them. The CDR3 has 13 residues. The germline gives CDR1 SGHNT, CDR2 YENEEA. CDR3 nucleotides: TGTGCCAGCAGCTTAGAGAGTAATCAGCCCCAGCATTTT. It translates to CASSLESNQPQHF. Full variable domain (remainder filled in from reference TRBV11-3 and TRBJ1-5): EAGVVQSPRYKIIEKKQPVAFWCNPISGHNTLYWYLQNLGQGPELLIRYENEEAVDDSQLPKDRFSAERLKGVDSTLKIQPAELGDSAVYLCASSLESNQPQHFGDGTRLSIL.

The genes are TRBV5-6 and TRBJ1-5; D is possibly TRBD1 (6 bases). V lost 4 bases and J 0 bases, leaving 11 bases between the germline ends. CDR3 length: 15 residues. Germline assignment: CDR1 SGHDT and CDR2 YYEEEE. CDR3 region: CASSPRGISNQPQHF. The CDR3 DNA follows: TGTGCCAGCAGCCCTAGGGGGATTAGCAATCAGCCCCAGCATTTT.

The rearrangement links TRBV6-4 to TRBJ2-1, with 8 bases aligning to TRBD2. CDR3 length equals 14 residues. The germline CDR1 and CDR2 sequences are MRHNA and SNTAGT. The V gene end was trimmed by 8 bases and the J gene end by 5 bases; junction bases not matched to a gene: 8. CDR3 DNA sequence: TGTGCCAGCCGGAGGCGGGGGGCCCACAATGAGCAGTTCTTC. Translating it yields CASRRRGAHNEQFF.

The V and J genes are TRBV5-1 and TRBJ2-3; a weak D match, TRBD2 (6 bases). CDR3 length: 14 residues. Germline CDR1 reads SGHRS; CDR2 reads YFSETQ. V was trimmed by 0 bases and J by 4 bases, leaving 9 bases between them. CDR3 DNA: TGCGCCAGCAGCTTGGGGGGCGGGGCAGATACGCAGTATTTT. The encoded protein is CASSLGGGADTQYF.

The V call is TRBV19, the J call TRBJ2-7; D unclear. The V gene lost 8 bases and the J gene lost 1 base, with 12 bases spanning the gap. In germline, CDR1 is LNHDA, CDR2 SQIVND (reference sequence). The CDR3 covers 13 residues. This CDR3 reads CASGGSGSYEQYF. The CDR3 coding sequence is TGTGCCAGTGGCGGTAGTGGGTCCTACGAGCAGTACTTC.

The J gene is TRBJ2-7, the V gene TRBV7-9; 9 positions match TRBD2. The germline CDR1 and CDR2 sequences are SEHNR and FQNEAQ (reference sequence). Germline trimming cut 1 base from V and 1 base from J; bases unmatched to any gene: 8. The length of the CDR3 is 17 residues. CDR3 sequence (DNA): TGTGCCAGCAGCTTAGTGGCGGGGGGGCCTCGGTCCTACGAGCAGTACTTC. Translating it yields CASSLVAGGPRSYEQYF.

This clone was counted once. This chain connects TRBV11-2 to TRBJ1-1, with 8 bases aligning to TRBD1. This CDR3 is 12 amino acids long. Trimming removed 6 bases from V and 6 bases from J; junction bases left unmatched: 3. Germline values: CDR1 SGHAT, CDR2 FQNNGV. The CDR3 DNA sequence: TGTGCCAGCAGTCCGGACAGGGCTGAAGCTTTCTTT. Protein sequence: CASSPDRAEAFF.

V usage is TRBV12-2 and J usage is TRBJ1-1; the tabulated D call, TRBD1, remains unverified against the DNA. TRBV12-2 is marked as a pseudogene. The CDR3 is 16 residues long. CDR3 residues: CASRRTRGLMNTEAFF. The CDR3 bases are TGTGCAAGTCGCCGTACCAGGGGCCTCATGAACACTGAAGCTTTCTTT.

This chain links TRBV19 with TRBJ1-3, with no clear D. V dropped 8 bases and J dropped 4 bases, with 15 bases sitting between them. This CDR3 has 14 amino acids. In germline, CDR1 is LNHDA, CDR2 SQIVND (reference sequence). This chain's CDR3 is CASAGSEKGNTIYF. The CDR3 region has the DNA TGTGCCAGTGCCGGGTCCGAAAAGGGAAACACCATATATTTT.

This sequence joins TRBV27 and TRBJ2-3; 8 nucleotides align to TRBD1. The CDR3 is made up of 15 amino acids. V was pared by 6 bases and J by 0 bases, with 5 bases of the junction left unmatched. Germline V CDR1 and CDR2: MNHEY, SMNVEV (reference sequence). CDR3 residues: CASRSRTGSTDTQYF. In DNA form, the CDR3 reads TGTGCCAGCAGATCCCGGACAGGGAGCACAGATACGCAGTATTTT.

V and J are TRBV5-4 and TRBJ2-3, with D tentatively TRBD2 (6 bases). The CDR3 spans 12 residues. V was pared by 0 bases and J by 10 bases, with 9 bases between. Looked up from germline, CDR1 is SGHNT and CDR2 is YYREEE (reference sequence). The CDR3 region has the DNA TGTGCCAGCAGCTTGGACGGGGGTGCGCAGTATTTT. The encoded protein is CASSLDGGAQYF.

The CDR3 nucleotides are TGTGCCAGCAAGAATTCAGGTTTTTATCAGCCCCAGCATTTT. Translating gives CASKNSGFYQPQHF. This sequence joins TRBV6-1 and TRBJ1-5, with D unclear. Trimming stripped 7 bases from V and 5 bases from J, with 15 bases between. CDR1 and CDR2 (germline): MNHNS, SASEGT. The CDR3 spans 14 residues.

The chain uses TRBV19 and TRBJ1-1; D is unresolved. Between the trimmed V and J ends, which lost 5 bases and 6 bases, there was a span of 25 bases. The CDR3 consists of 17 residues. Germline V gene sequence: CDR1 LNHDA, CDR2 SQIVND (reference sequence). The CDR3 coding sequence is TGTGCCAGTAGTCGACGTGGGCCTGAACACACCGACGCTGAAGCTTTCTTT. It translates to CASSRRGPEHTDAEAFF.

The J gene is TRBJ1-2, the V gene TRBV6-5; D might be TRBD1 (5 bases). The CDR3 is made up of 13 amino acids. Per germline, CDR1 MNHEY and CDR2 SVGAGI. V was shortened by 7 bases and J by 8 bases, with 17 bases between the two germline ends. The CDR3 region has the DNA TGTGCCAGCATAGGCAGGGCCGTGGAAGGCTACACCTTC. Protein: CASIGRAVEGYTF.

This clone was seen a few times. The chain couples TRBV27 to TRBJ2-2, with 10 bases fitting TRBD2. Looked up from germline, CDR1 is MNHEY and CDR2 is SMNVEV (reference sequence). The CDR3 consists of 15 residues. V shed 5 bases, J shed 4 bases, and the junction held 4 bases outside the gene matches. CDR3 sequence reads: CASSPTSGLTGELFF. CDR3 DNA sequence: TGTGCCAGCAGTCCGACTAGCGGGCTCACCGGGGAGCTGTTTTTT.

CDR3 residues: CASSSGTSTDTQYF. CDR3 in DNA: TGTGCCAGCAGTTCAGGGACTAGCACAGATACGCAGTATTTT. This rearrangement joins TRBV6-1 to TRBJ2-3; a possible D gene is TRBD2 (6 bases). Germline V gene lookup returns CDR1 MNHNS and CDR2 SASEGT. Deletions cut 5 bases from V and 0 bases from J, with 9 bases between. The CDR3 runs to 14 residues.

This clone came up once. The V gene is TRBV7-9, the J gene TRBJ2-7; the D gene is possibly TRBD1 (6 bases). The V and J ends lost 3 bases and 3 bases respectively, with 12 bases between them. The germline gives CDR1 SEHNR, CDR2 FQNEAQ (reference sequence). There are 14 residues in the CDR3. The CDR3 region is CASSFPGENYEQYF. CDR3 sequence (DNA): TGTGCCAGCAGCTTCCCAGGGGAAAACTACGAGCAGTACTTC.

CDR3 residues: CASSLVSRVGAYEQYF. Written as DNA, the CDR3 is TGCGCCAGCAGCTTGGTTAGCAGGGTAGGCGCCTACGAGCAGTACTTC. This rearrangement joins TRBV5-1 to TRBJ2-7, with D tentatively TRBD1 (5 bases). This CDR3 is built from 16 residues. Germline CDR1 and CDR2: SGHRS and YFSETQ. V was clipped by 0 bases and J by 2 bases, with 15 bases between them.

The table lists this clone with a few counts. This CDR3 reads CASSLDSRELSPDTQYF. The CDR3, as DNA: TGTGCCAGCAGCTTAGATTCGCGGGAATTAAGCCCAGATACGCAGTATTTT. The genes are TRBV7-9 and TRBJ2-3, with D maybe TRBD2 (6 bases). This CDR3 comprises 17 residues. Deletions cut 1 base from V and 4 bases from J, with 18 bases between. CDR1 and CDR2 (germline): SEHNR, FQNEAQ (reference sequence).

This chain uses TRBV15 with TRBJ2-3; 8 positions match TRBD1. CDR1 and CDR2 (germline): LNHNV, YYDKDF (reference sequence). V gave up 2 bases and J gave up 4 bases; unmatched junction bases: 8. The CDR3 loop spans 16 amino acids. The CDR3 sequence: CATSRTRDRRSDTQYF. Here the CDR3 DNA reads TGTGCCACCAGCAGAACCCGGGACAGGCGGTCAGATACGCAGTATTTT.

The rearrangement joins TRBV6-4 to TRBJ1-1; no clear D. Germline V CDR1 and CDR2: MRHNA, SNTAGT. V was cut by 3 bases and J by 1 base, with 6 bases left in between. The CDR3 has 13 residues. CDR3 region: CASSEESNTEAFF. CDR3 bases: TGTGCCAGCAGTGAAGAGTCGAACACTGAAGCTTTCTTT.